A selection of T cell receptor beta chains follows, all from one sample in a study of blood T cell repertoires in COVID-19. Assay: immunoSEQ multiplex PCR; the TCRdb copy retains only in-frame clones and omits some. The sample holds about 250,000 clones, approximately 82% seen once. Input material: peripheral blood. The origin of the receptors is a man aged 35-49 years with active or convalescent COVID-19. The CDR3 runs from the conserved cysteine through the conserved F or W. The order of the fields is J gene, clone size, D gene, V gene, CDR3 length, CDR3 DNA, CDR3 protein. D genes are given only for firm matches. Rows may omit the clone size; those that give it use once, few, many or a size class.

J gene: TRBJ1-4; clone size: .; D gene: .; V gene: TRBV15; CDR3 length: 14; CDR3 DNA: TGTGCCACCAGTCTCGGTTCAACTAATGAAAAACTGTTTTTT; CDR3 protein: CATSLGSTNEKLFF
J gene: TRBJ2-1; clone size: .; D gene: TRBD1; V gene: TRBV6-5; CDR3 length: 16; CDR3 DNA: TGTGCCAGCAGTTCATCGACAGGGGATGTTAGGGATGAGCAGTTCTTC; CDR3 protein: CASSSSTGDVRDEQFF
J gene: TRBJ2-1; clone size: .; D gene: .; V gene: TRBV15; CDR3 length: 15; CDR3 DNA: TGTGCCACCAGCAGAAAAACTAGCCCCGACAATGAGCAGTTCTTC; CDR3 protein: CATSRKTSPDNEQFF
J gene: TRBJ1-2; clone size: .; D gene: .; V gene: TRBV5-1; CDR3 length: 16; CDR3 DNA: TGCGCCAGCAGCTTGGCGGTTGACAGATCTAACTATGGCTACACCTTC; CDR3 protein: CASSLAVDRSNYGYTF
J gene: TRBJ1-6; clone size: .; D gene: TRBD1; V gene: TRBV28; CDR3 length: 16; CDR3 DNA: TGTGCCAGCAGTTTTGGGACAGGGGGCATGGGTTCACCCCTCCACTTT; CDR3 protein: CASSFGTGGMGSPLHF
J gene: TRBJ2-3; clone size: .; D gene: TRBD2; V gene: TRBV3-1/TRBV3-2; CDR3 length: 16; CDR3 DNA: TGTGCCAGCAGCCAAGATGCAGCGGGAGTGACAGATACGCAGTATTTT; CDR3 protein: CASSQDAAGVTDTQYF
J gene: TRBJ2-2; clone size: few; D gene: TRBD2; V gene: TRBV12-5; CDR3 length: 16; CDR3 DNA: TGTGCTAGTGGTAATCTAGCGGGGGGTTTCGCCGGGGAGCTGTTTTTT; CDR3 protein: CASGNLAGGFAGELFF
J gene: TRBJ2-7; clone size: .; D gene: .; V gene: TRBV24-1; CDR3 length: 18; CDR3 DNA: TGTGCCACCAGTGATTCTCAGTCACTAGCCCAGGATACCTACGAGCAGTACTTC; CDR3 protein: CATSDSQSLAQDTYEQYF
J gene: TRBJ1-1; clone size: .; D gene: .; V gene: TRBV2; CDR3 length: 14; CDR3 DNA: TGTGCCAGCAGATCTCGAGGTTTGAACACTGAAGCTTTCTTT; CDR3 protein: CASRSRGLNTEAFF
J gene: TRBJ1-2; clone size: .; D gene: TRBD1; V gene: TRBV5-8; CDR3 length: 16; CDR3 DNA: TGTGCCAGCAGCACCCGGACAGGGGGCCTTCTAGATGGCTACACCTTC; CDR3 protein: CASSTRTGGLLDGYTF
J gene: TRBJ1-1; clone size: .; D gene: .; V gene: TRBV19; CDR3 length: 13; CDR3 DNA: TGTGCCAGTAGCCCAGATACGAACACTGAAGCTTTCTTT; CDR3 protein: CASSPDTNTEAFF
J gene: TRBJ1-3; clone size: .; D gene: .; V gene: TRBV11-3; CDR3 length: 19; CDR3 DNA: TGTGCCAGCGCACGGTCCAGGGCCCAGCGTAATGAGGCTGGAAACACCATATATTTT; CDR3 protein: CASARSRAQRNEAGNTIYF
J gene: TRBJ2-3; clone size: .; D gene: .; V gene: TRBV7-3; CDR3 length: 15; CDR3 DNA: TGTGCCAGCAGCTTAGGAGGGAGGTCGGGAGATACGCAGTATTTT; CDR3 protein: CASSLGGRSGDTQYF
J gene: TRBJ1-2; clone size: .; D gene: .; V gene: TRBV24-1; CDR3 length: 13; CDR3 DNA: TGTGCCACCAGTCCCACAGGGAACTATGGCTACACCTTC; CDR3 protein: CATSPTGNYGYTF
J gene: TRBJ2-1; clone size: .; D gene: TRBD1; V gene: TRBV6-2/TRBV6-3; CDR3 length: 16; CDR3 DNA: TGTGCCAGCAGTACGGGACAGGAAAGGAGGCGAGTCGAGCAGTTCTTC; CDR3 protein: CASSTGQERRRVEQFF
J gene: TRBJ2-3; clone size: .; D gene: TRBD2; V gene: TRBV2; CDR3 length: 16; CDR3 DNA: TGTGCCAGCAGGCCATGGGGGACTAGCGGGGCAGATACGCAGTATTTT; CDR3 protein: CASRPWGTSGADTQYF
J gene: TRBJ1-4; clone size: .; D gene: .; V gene: TRBV7-6; CDR3 length: 15; CDR3 DNA: TGTGCCAGCAGCCTAGGGGACATACTTAATGAAAAACTGTTTTTT; CDR3 protein: CASSLGDILNEKLFF
J gene: TRBJ2-1; clone size: .; D gene: .; V gene: TRBV3-1/TRBV3-2; CDR3 length: 16; CDR3 DNA: TGTGCCAGCAGCCATAAAAGGGGGGGGCTCTACAATGAGCAGTTCTTC; CDR3 protein: CASSHKRGGLYNEQFF
J gene: TRBJ1-5; clone size: few; D gene: .; V gene: TRBV5-1; CDR3 length: 12; CDR3 DNA: TGCGCCAGCAGCTCACGCGGGGAATCCCAGCATTTT; CDR3 protein: CASSSRGESQHF
J gene: TRBJ1-5; clone size: .; D gene: .; V gene: TRBV10-3; CDR3 length: 14; CDR3 DNA: TGTGCCATCAGTGAGCAGGGTGAAGGTCAGCCCCAGCATTTT; CDR3 protein: CAISEQGEGQPQHF
J gene: TRBJ2-7; clone size: .; D gene: .; V gene: TRBV5-6; CDR3 length: 14; CDR3 DNA: TGTGCCAGCAGCTCACCAACAGGGCGGAACGAGCAGTACTTC; CDR3 protein: CASSSPTGRNEQYF
J gene: TRBJ1-6; clone size: .; D gene: .; V gene: TRBV30; CDR3 length: 17; CDR3 DNA: TGTGCCTGGAGACGCAGGGGCGCGGTTTTGGGGGATTCACCCCTCCACTTT; CDR3 protein: CAWRRRGAVLGDSPLHF
J gene: TRBJ1-1; clone size: .; D gene: TRBD1; V gene: TRBV3-1/TRBV3-2; CDR3 length: 17; CDR3 DNA: TGTGCCAGCAGCCAACCCTTTGAGACAGGGAGGAACACTGAAGCTTTCTTT; CDR3 protein: CASSQPFETGRNTEAFF
J gene: TRBJ2-7; clone size: .; D gene: TRBD1; V gene: TRBV7-8; CDR3 length: 15; CDR3 DNA: TGTGCCAGCAGGCTCGAGGGACAGAGCTCCTACGAGCAGTACTTC; CDR3 protein: CASRLEGQSSYEQYF
J gene: TRBJ1-2; clone size: .; D gene: .; V gene: TRBV6-2/TRBV6-3; CDR3 length: 13; CDR3 DNA: TGTGCCAGCAGTTACGTCCCGACTAGTGGCTACACCTTC; CDR3 protein: CASSYVPTSGYTF
J gene: TRBJ2-5; clone size: .; D gene: .; V gene: TRBV28; CDR3 length: 12; CDR3 DNA: TGTGCCAGCAGGGGCCTATCGGAGACCCAGTACTTC; CDR3 protein: CASRGLSETQYF
J gene: TRBJ2-1; clone size: .; D gene: .; V gene: TRBV24-1; CDR3 length: 13; CDR3 DNA: TGTGCCACCAGTGGGGGGCCTTGGAATGAGCAGTTCTTC; CDR3 protein: CATSGGPWNEQFF
J gene: TRBJ1-1; clone size: .; D gene: TRBD1; V gene: TRBV6-5; CDR3 length: 13; CDR3 DNA: TGTGCCAGCATTCTCCCCGGGACAGGCGAAGCTTTCTTT; CDR3 protein: CASILPGTGEAFF
J gene: TRBJ2-1; clone size: .; D gene: TRBD2; V gene: TRBV28; CDR3 length: 14; CDR3 DNA: TGTGCCAGCACCCTGACCGGGACTAGCCATGAGCAGTTCTTC; CDR3 protein: CASTLTGTSHEQFF
J gene: TRBJ2-1; clone size: .; D gene: TRBD2; V gene: TRBV4-3; CDR3 length: 16; CDR3 DNA: TGCGCCAGCAGCCAAGATCAGACTAGCGGATACAATGAGCAGTTCTTC; CDR3 protein: CASSQDQTSGYNEQFF
J gene: TRBJ1-5; clone size: .; D gene: .; V gene: TRBV27; CDR3 length: 16; CDR3 DNA: TGTGCCAGCAGTCGCAGCCCTGGGGCGGGAAATCAGCCCCAGCATTTT; CDR3 protein: CASSRSPGAGNQPQHF
J gene: TRBJ2-3; clone size: .; D gene: TRBD1; V gene: TRBV7-6; CDR3 length: 15; CDR3 DNA: TGTGCCAGCAGCTTTCTTGGACAGGGACAAGATACGCAGTATTTT; CDR3 protein: CASSFLGQGQDTQYF
J gene: TRBJ2-2; clone size: .; D gene: TRBD2; V gene: TRBV5-1; CDR3 length: 16; CDR3 DNA: TGCGCCAGCAGCCCCCGGACTAGCGGGAGCTCCGGGGAGCTGTTTTTT; CDR3 protein: CASSPRTSGSSGELFF
J gene: TRBJ2-2; clone size: .; D gene: .; V gene: TRBV5-8; CDR3 length: 16; CDR3 DNA: TGTGCCAGCAGTTTAGGACGCTTGAGGGACACCGGGGAGCTGTTTTTT; CDR3 protein: CASSLGRLRDTGELFF
J gene: TRBJ2-6; clone size: .; D gene: .; V gene: TRBV5-4; CDR3 length: 16; CDR3 DNA: TGTGCCAGCAGCTTGGAAGGGGCGCGAGGGGCCAACGTCCTGACTTTC; CDR3 protein: CASSLEGARGANVLTF
J gene: TRBJ2-3; clone size: .; D gene: TRBD2; V gene: TRBV7-9; CDR3 length: 15; CDR3 DNA: TGTGCCAGCAGCGAGACTAGCGCGAGCACAGATACGCAGTATTTT; CDR3 protein: CASSETSASTDTQYF
J gene: TRBJ1-2; clone size: .; D gene: .; V gene: TRBV24-1; CDR3 length: 14; CDR3 DNA: TGTGCCACCAGTGATTCTGACAGTAACTATGGCTACACCTTC; CDR3 protein: CATSDSDSNYGYTF
J gene: TRBJ2-5; clone size: .; D gene: .; V gene: TRBV16; CDR3 length: 13; CDR3 DNA: TGTGCCAGCAGCCAATCGGAGCAAGAGACCCAGTACTTC; CDR3 protein: CASSQSEQETQYF
J gene: TRBJ2-2; clone size: .; D gene: TRBD1; V gene: TRBV24-1; CDR3 length: 14; CDR3 DNA: TGTGCCACCAGTGACCTGAGGACAGGCGGGGAGCTGTTTTTT; CDR3 protein: CATSDLRTGGELFF
J gene: TRBJ2-5; clone size: .; D gene: .; V gene: TRBV21-1; CDR3 length: 18; CDR3 DNA: TGTGCCAGCAGCAAAGGGCCTAGCGGGAGAGGGGGGAACGGGACCCAGTACTTC; CDR3 protein: CASSKGPSGRGGNGTQYF
J gene: TRBJ2-7; clone size: .; D gene: .; V gene: TRBV14; CDR3 length: 13; CDR3 DNA: TGTGCCAGCAGCCAAGGACAGAGCTACGAGCAGTACTTC; CDR3 protein: CASSQGQSYEQYF
J gene: TRBJ1-6; clone size: .; D gene: .; V gene: TRBV5-4; CDR3 length: 13; CDR3 DNA: TGTGCCAGCAGCTCAACAGGAATTTCACCCCTCCACTTT; CDR3 protein: CASSSTGISPLHF
J gene: TRBJ1-2; clone size: .; D gene: .; V gene: TRBV24-1; CDR3 length: 14; CDR3 DNA: TGTGCCACCAGTGATTATCAGAATAACTATGGCTACACCTTC; CDR3 protein: CATSDYQNNYGYTF
J gene: TRBJ2-5; clone size: .; D gene: TRBD1; V gene: TRBV9; CDR3 length: 15; CDR3 DNA: TGTGCCAGCAGCGTAGCAGGGGGCAGGGTGGAGACCCAGTACTTC; CDR3 protein: CASSVAGGRVETQYF
J gene: TRBJ2-1; clone size: once; D gene: .; V gene: TRBV5-4; CDR3 length: 15; CDR3 DNA: TGTGCCAGCAGCCTACCGGACTATTCTTACAATGAGCAGTTCTTC; CDR3 protein: CASSLPDYSYNEQFF
J gene: TRBJ1-1; clone size: .; D gene: TRBD1; V gene: TRBV5-5; CDR3 length: 17; CDR3 DNA: TGTGCCAGCAGATTGACAGGGGGCTGGTTCCCGAACACTGAAGCTTTCTTT; CDR3 protein: CASRLTGGWFPNTEAFF
J gene: TRBJ2-5; clone size: .; D gene: TRBD2; V gene: TRBV7-7; CDR3 length: 15; CDR3 DNA: TGTGCTAGCAGCTTAGTCGGGGGGGCAGCAGAGACCCAGTACTTC; CDR3 protein: CASSLVGGAAETQYF
J gene: TRBJ2-4; clone size: .; D gene: .; V gene: TRBV19; CDR3 length: 14; CDR3 DNA: TGTGCCAGTAGTAAAGGGGTCTTTTTGGACATTCAGTACTTC; CDR3 protein: CASSKGVFLDIQYF
J gene: TRBJ2-3; clone size: .; D gene: .; V gene: TRBV5-4; CDR3 length: 15; CDR3 DNA: TGTGCCAGCAGCCTCCCAGGGGTACTGACAGATACGCAGTATTTT; CDR3 protein: CASSLPGVLTDTQYF